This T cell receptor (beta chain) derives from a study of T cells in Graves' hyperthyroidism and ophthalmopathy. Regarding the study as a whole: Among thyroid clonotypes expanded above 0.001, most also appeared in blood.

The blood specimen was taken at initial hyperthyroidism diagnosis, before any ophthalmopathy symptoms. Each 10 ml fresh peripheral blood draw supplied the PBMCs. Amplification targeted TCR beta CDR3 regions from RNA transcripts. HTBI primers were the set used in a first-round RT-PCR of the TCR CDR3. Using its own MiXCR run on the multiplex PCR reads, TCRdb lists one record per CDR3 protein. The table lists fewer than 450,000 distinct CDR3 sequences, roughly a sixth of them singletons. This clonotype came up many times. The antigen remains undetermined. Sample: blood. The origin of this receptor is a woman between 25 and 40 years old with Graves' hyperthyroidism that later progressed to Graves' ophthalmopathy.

The CDR3 is CASSYRRGTSEQYF. The CDR3 region has the DNA TGTGCCAGCAGTTACCGACGAGGGACTAGCGAGCAGTACTTC. The J gene is TRBJ2-7, the V gene TRBV6-5; TRBD2 matches at 8 bases. The V segment lost 2 bases and the J segment 6 bases; nucleotides outside the gene matches: 6. This CDR3 is built from 14 residues. Looked up from germline, CDR1 is MNHEY and CDR2 is SVGAGI.